The 8 T cell receptor beta chains below were found in one sample sequenced in a study of blood T cell repertoires in COVID-19. The protocol was immunoSEQ multiplex PCR, while the TCRdb copy is restricted to in-frame clones and leaves out a portion. Among about 170,000 clones listed, 82% were seen once. The source material was peripheral blood. These receptors were collected from a woman at least 80 years old with active or convalescent COVID-19.

The table lists this clone with a few counts. The rearrangement joins TRBV2 to TRBJ1-1; 10 nucleotides match TRBD1. This CDR3 contains 15 residues. Germline lookup yields CDR1 SNHLY and CDR2 FYNNEI. The trim removed 8 bases at V and 1 base at J, leaving 7 bases unmatched. In DNA, the CDR3 is TGTGCCAGCGGTCGACAGGGGGCGCCGAACACTGAAGCTTTCTTT. Residues: CASGRQGAPNTEAFF.

V is TRBV19 and J is TRBJ1-5; D uncertain. V shed 3 bases and J shed 4 bases, with 10 bases lying between them. This CDR3 has 14 amino acids. Germline CDR1 is LNHDA and CDR2 is SQIVND (reference sequence). The CDR3 DNA follows: TGTGCCAGTAGTATGGGAGGGAGAAATCAGCCCCAGCATTTT. This codes for CASSMGGRNQPQHF.

The CDR3 here is CASRDSGGNEQFF. CDR3 sequence (DNA): TGCGCCAGCAGAGATTCAGGGGGCAATGAGCAGTTCTTC. V is TRBV10-1 and J is TRBJ2-1; 7 bases are shared with TRBD1. The CDR3 sequence is 13 residues long. The germline V gene encodes CDR1 WNHNN and CDR2 SYGVQD (reference sequence). V lost 6 bases, J lost 6 bases, and 5 bases stayed unmatched.

The V call is TRBV7-3, the J call TRBJ2-7; TRBD1 matches 10 bases. Per germline, CDR1 SGHTA and CDR2 FQGTGA. There are 14 residues in the CDR3. Trimming removed 5 bases from V and 5 bases from J; junction bases left unmatched: 6. CDR3 region: CASSVRQGANEQYF. DNA of the CDR3: TGTGCCAGCAGCGTAAGACAGGGGGCCAACGAGCAGTACTTC.

V is TRBV5-4 and J is TRBJ1-2; 7 bases match TRBD1. The CDR3 totals 15 residues. The V gene end was trimmed by 0 bases and the J gene end by 5 bases; junction bases not matched to a gene: 7. Germline values: CDR1 SGHNT, CDR2 YYREEE (reference sequence). The CDR3 region has the DNA TGTGCCAGCAGCTTGGGGGCAGGGGGAAGATATGGCTACACCTTC. Protein: CASSLGAGGRYGYTF.

This chain links TRBV5-1 with TRBJ2-5, with D maybe TRBD2 (6 bases). V shed 3 bases and J shed 6 bases, with 15 bases lying between them. In germline, CDR1 is SGHRS, CDR2 YFSETQ. The CDR3 spans 14 residues. This CDR3 reads CASSSIPGEQTQYF. DNA of the CDR3: TGCGCCAGCAGCTCAATCCCGGGGGAACAGACCCAGTACTTC.

This chain joins TRBV30 and TRBJ1-4; D is unresolved. This CDR3 spans 14 amino acids. Looked up from germline, CDR1 is GTSNPN and CDR2 is SVGIG (reference sequence). Trimming took off 0 bases at V and 4 bases at J, with 9 bases between the two ends. CDR3 nucleotide sequence: TGTGCCTGGAGTGTAACCGGTTATAATGAAAAACTGTTTTTT. Translation gives CAWSVTGYNEKLFF.

The genes are TRBV28 and TRBJ2-1; 8 positions agree with TRBD1. There are 16 residues in the CDR3. CDR1 is MDHEN and CDR2 is SYDVKM in the germline V gene. The junction had 6 bases not matched to a gene; V was cut back by 5 bases and J by 0 bases. This CDR3 is CASSPQGARSYNEQFF. DNA of the CDR3: TGTGCCAGCAGTCCCCAGGGGGCACGCTCCTACAATGAGCAGTTCTTC.